This T cell receptor (beta chain) is drawn from a study of OX40 agonist ivuxolimab in advanced cancers. Turning to the study itself: With ivuxolimab, an agonistic anti-OX40 (CD134) antibody, patients were treated. Three dose-escalation patients had partial responses: one with hepatocellular carcinoma and two with cutaneous melanoma.

Details on this clone: Its antigen is still unknown.

Whole-study results and caveats: A proportion of nonresponders additionally exhibited low normalized T-cell clonal expansion.

Assay: immunoSEQ multiplex PCR; the TCRdb copy retains only in-frame clones and omits some. This sample has approximately 74,000 clones; approximately 85% occur once, and the top ten carry about 0.49%. CDR1 MDHEN and CDR2 SYDVKM come from the germline V gene. Trimming cost V 3 bases and J 0 bases, with 8 bases left between them. This CDR3 is built from 14 residues. The cohort excluded patients with autoimmune disease history or systemic immunosuppression. The receptor was isolated from an adult with an advanced solid tumor such as melanoma, head and neck, liver or kidney cancer. The specimen was CD4+ or CD8+ T cells sorted from blood, collected in a trial of the OX40 agonist ivuxolimab. This sequence joins TRBV28 and TRBJ1-1, with D unclear. The CDR3 here is CASSFGQMNTEAFF. Written as DNA, the CDR3 is TGTGCCAGCAGTTTCGGGCAGATGAACACTGAAGCTTTCTTT.